This TCR beta chain was documented in a study of regulatory T cells in long-lasting Graves disease. Turning to the study itself: Treatment with antithyroid drugs for over 5 years, together with positive TSH receptor antibodies, meant persistent Graves' disease. Broader study findings: Examination was confined to peripheral blood, excluding thyroid tissue. Sharing of public clonotypes was greater in persistent patients (approximately 2,700) than in new patients (966).

This clonotype was counted a few times. Its antigen is unknown. Libraries of TCR beta came from iRepertoire HTBI primers plus Arm-PCR of CDR3 regions. TCRdb independently ran MiXCR on the multiplex PCR reads; one entry per CDR3 protein. The sample consists of some 430,000 distinct CDR3 sequences, 20% to 25% of them appearing once. Time point of the sample: persistent/refractory GD, antithyroid drugs over 5 years with positive TRAb. The TCR library was prepared using RNA isolated from PBMCs. Graves' disease diagnosis followed American Thyroid Association guidelines. The origin of this receptor is a female donor with Graves disease. Sequencing was performed on peripheral blood mononuclear cells (PBMCs), taken when the disease was refractory, from a patient treated with antithyroid drugs.

Written as DNA, the CDR3 is TGCGCCAGCAGCTTGGCTAGCGGGAGACCGTCCTACGAGCAGTACTTC. Translating it yields CASSLASGRPSYEQYF. The chain links TRBV5-1 to TRBJ2-7; 10 nucleotides line up with TRBD2. In germline, CDR1 is SGHRS, CDR2 YFSETQ. The V segment lost 0 bases and the J segment 1 base; nucleotides outside the gene matches: 4. The CDR3 loop spans 16 amino acids.